Below, 10 T cell receptor beta chains from the same sample are listed, as sequenced in a study of cytotoxic CD8 clonotypes in ibrutinib-treated CLL. Measured with immunoSEQ multiplex PCR; TCRdb has only the in-frame clones, and not every one. The sample holds around 52,000 clones, 55% to 70% seen once. Sample: PBMCs, taken after 24 months of ibrutinib treatment. Source of these receptors: a human donor with chronic lymphocytic leukemia.

This chain joins TRBV7-2 and TRBJ2-1, with 9 bases that match TRBD1. Trimming removed 1 base from V and 10 bases from J; junction bases left unmatched: 2. The CDR3 is made up of 13 amino acids. Per the germline V gene, CDR1 is SGHTA and CDR2 is FQGNSA. CDR3 sequence (DNA): TGTGCCAGCAGCTTAGGACAGGGGGGCGAGCAGTTCTTC. Its translation is CASSLGQGGEQFF.

The chain uses TRBV5-4 and TRBJ1-2, with D maybe TRBD1 (6 bases). Trimming removed 4 bases at V and 2 bases at J, with 12 bases between. This CDR3 is 14 amino acids long. Germline V gene sequence: CDR1 SGHNT, CDR2 YYREEE (reference sequence). CDR3: CASSRITGNYGYTF. The CDR3 bases are TGTGCCAGCAGCCGTATAACAGGGAACTATGGCTACACCTTC. The full variable domain, rest sourced from reference TRBV5-4 and TRBJ1-2, is ETGVTQSPTHLIKTRGQQVTLRCSSQSGHNTVSWYQQALGQGPQFIFQYYREEENGRGNFPPRFSGLQFPNYSSELNVNALELDDSALYLCASSRITGNYGYTFGSGTRLTVV.

The chain has TRBV19 and TRBJ2-5; D remains ambiguous. Germline V gives CDR1 LNHDA, CDR2 SQIVND (reference sequence). This CDR3 is built from 16 residues. V was shortened by 4 bases and J by 2 bases, with 17 bases between the two germline ends. CDR3 DNA: TGTGCCAGTAGTACCGGCTCTTGGGCAGTTCAAGAGACCCAGTACTTC. This encodes CASSTGSWAVQETQYF.

This clone was observed many times. This rearrangement joins TRBV7-2 to TRBJ2-7, with D perhaps being TRBD1 or TRBD2 (5 bases each). Germline V gene lookup returns CDR1 SGHTA and CDR2 FQGNSA. The CDR3 runs to 14 residues. The germline V and J ends were trimmed by 4 bases and 2 bases, with 12 bases remaining between them. The CDR3 loop reads CASSSWDGTYEQYF. Here the CDR3 DNA reads TGTGCCAGCAGCTCCTGGGACGGCACCTACGAGCAGTACTTC.

This clone was counted only a few times. The chain is built from TRBV27 and TRBJ1-5, with 8 bases that match TRBD1. With V trimmed by 6 bases and J by 3 bases, 4 bases remained unmatched. The germline V gene encodes CDR1 MNHEY and CDR2 SMNVEV (reference sequence). There are 14 residues in the CDR3. DNA of the CDR3: TGTGCCAGCAGCAGGGGGCAGGACAATCAGCCCCAGCATTTT. Its translation: CASSRGQDNQPQHF.

This chain links TRBV28 with TRBJ2-5, with TRBD2 identical over 10 bases. Germline V gene data show CDR1 as MDHEN and CDR2 as SYDVKM. With 5 bases clipped from V and 4 bases from J, the junction kept 19 bases outside the gene matches. The CDR3 runs to 19 residues. The CDR3 coding sequence is TGTGCCAGCAGTCCTACCCCCTGGACTAGCGGTCCCAAGGGAGAGACCCAGTACTTC. Translating gives CASSPTPWTSGPKGETQYF. Filled out from reference TRBV28 and TRBJ2-5, the complete variable domain reads DVKVTQSSRYLVKRTGEKVFLECVQDMDHENMFWYRQDPGLGLRLIYFSYDVKMKEKGDIPEGYSVSREKKERFSLILESASTNQTSMYLCASSPTPWTSGPKGETQYFGPGTRLLVL.

This chain uses TRBV30 with TRBJ2-7; D may be TRBD1 or TRBD2 (5 bases each). The V and J ends lost 3 bases and 3 bases respectively, with 18 bases between them. CDR3 length equals 15 residues. The germline CDR1 and CDR2 sequences are GTSNPN and SVGIG (reference sequence). The CDR3 sequence: CAWSKGLRSGYEQYF. CDR3 nucleotide sequence: TGTGCCTGGAGCAAGGGGCTAAGGAGCGGCTACGAGCAGTACTTC.

In DNA, the CDR3 is TGTGCCAGCAGCGCCGGACAGGCCCGCACAGATACGCAGTATTTT. Its protein is CASSAGQARTDTQYF. This sequence joins TRBV9 and TRBJ2-3; 7 positions agree with TRBD1. The CDR3 length is 15 residues. J was trimmed by 1 base and V by 3 bases; bases with no gene match: 5. Germline values: CDR1 SGDLS, CDR2 YYNGEE. The full variable domain, its missing parts supplied by reference TRBV9 and TRBJ2-3, is DSGVTQTPKHLITATGQRVTLRCSPRSGDLSVYWYQQSLDQGLQFLIQYYNGEERAKGNILERFSAQQFPDLHSELNLSSLELGDSALYFCASSAGQARTDTQYFGPGTRLTVL.

V and J are TRBV19 and TRBJ1-5; D unresolved. Germline lookup yields CDR1 LNHDA and CDR2 SQIVND (reference sequence). CDR3 size: 13 residues. V lost 7 bases to trimming and J lost 0 bases, with 7 bases between them. The CDR3 is CASKEYSNQPQHF. The CDR3 DNA sequence: TGTGCCAGTAAGGAATATAGCAATCAGCCCCAGCATTTT.

J is TRBJ2-1 and V is TRBV6-6; 9 bases agree with TRBD2. The germline V gene encodes CDR1 MNHNY and CDR2 SVGAGI (reference sequence). Germline trimming cut 8 bases from V and 4 bases from J; bases unmatched to any gene: 9. CDR3 length: 15 amino acids. The CDR3 region is CASSPASGIYNEQFF. The CDR3 DNA follows: TGTGCCAGCTCCCCGGCTAGCGGGATATACAATGAGCAGTTCTTC.